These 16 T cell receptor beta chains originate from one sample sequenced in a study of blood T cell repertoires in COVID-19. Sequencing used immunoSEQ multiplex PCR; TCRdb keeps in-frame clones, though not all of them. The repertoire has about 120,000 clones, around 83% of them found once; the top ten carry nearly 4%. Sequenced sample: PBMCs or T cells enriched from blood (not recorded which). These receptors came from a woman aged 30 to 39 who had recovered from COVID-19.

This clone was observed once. The CDR3 bases are TGTGCCAGTAGTATGGGCCAGGGGCTCTATGGCTACACCTTC. It codes for CASSMGQGLYGYTF. This rearrangement joins TRBV19 to TRBJ1-2, with D possibly matching TRBD1 (6 bases). The CDR3 contains 14 residues. The germline gives CDR1 LNHDA, CDR2 SQIVND (reference sequence). The V gene lost 3 bases and the J gene lost 4 bases, with 12 bases spanning the gap.

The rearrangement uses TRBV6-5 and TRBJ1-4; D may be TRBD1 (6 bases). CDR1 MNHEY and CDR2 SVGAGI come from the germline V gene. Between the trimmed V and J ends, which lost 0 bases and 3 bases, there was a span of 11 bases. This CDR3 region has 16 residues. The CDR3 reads CASSYSIRTANEKLFF. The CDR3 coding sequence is TGTGCCAGCAGTTACTCGATCCGGACAGCTAATGAAAAACTGTTTTTT.

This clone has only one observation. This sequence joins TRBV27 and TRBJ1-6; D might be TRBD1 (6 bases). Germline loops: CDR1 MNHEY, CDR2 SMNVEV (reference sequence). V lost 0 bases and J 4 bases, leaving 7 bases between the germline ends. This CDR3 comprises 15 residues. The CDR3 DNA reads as TGTGCCAGCAGTTTATCAGGGGGTTATAATTCACCCCTCCACTTT. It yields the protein CASSLSGGYNSPLHF.

The CDR3 DNA follows: TGTGCCAGCAGCCAAGATAGCGGGAATAGCGACGAGCAGTACTTC. The encoded protein is CASSQDSGNSDEQYF. The V call is TRBV4-2, the J call TRBJ2-7; 8 bases fit TRBD2. The V segment lost 0 bases and the J segment 5 bases; nucleotides outside the gene matches: 6. This CDR3 has 15 residues. From germline, CDR1 is LGHNA and CDR2 YNFKEQ.

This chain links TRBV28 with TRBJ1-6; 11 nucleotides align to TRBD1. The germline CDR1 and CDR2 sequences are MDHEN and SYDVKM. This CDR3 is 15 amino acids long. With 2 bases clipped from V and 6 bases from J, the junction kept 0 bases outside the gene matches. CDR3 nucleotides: TGTGCCAGCAGTTTAGGGACAGGGGGTAATTCACCCCTCCACTTT. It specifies CASSLGTGGNSPLHF.

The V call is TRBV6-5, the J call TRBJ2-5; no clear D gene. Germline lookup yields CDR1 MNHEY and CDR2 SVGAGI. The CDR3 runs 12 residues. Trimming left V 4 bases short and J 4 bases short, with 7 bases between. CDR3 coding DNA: TGTGCCAGCAGTTCAGGCGCAGAGACCCAGTACTTC. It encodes CASSSGAETQYF.

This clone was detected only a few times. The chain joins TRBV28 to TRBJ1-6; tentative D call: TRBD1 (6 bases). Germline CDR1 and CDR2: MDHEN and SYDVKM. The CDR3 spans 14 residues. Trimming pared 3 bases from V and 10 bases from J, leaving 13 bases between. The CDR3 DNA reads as TGTGCCAGCAGTTTTTTCGGGGGGCAGTCACCCCTCCACTTT. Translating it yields CASSFFGGQSPLHF.

Written as DNA, the CDR3 is TGTGCCAGCAGCCAAGGGCCCCGCACAGATACGCAGTATTTT. This gives the protein CASSQGPRTDTQYF. V usage is TRBV4-2 and J usage is TRBJ2-3, with D unclear. This CDR3 comprises 14 residues. V was cut by 1 base and J by 1 base, with 6 bases left in between. From germline, CDR1 is LGHNA and CDR2 YNFKEQ.

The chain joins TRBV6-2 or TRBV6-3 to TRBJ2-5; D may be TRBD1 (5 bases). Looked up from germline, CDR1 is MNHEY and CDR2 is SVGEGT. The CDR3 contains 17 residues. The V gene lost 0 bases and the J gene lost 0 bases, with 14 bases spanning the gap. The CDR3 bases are TGTGCCAGCAGTTACTCGCTGACAGATCGGTACCAAGAGACCCAGTACTTC. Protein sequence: CASSYSLTDRYQETQYF.

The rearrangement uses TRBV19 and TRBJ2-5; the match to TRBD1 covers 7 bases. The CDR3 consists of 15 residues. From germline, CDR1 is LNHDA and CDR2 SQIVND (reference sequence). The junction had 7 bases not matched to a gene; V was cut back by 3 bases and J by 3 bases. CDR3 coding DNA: TGTGCCAGTAGTATGCAACAGGGGCTCAAAGAGACCCAGTACTTC. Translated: CASSMQQGLKETQYF.

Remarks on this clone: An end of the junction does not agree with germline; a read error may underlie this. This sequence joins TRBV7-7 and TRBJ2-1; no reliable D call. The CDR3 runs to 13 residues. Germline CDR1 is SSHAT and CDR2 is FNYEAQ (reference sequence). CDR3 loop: CASSLSTANEQFF. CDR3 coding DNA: TGTGCTAGCAGCTTATCTACAGCAAATGAGCAGTTCTTC.

The CDR3 loop reads CASSLESNQPQHF. CDR3 DNA sequence: TGTGCCAGCAGTCTAGAGTCCAATCAGCCCCAGCATTTT. V is TRBV5-5 and J is TRBJ1-5; no clear D. The CDR3 is made up of 13 amino acids. Trimming took off 5 bases at V and 3 bases at J, with 9 bases between the two ends. CDR1 is SGHKS, CDR2 YYEKEE, per germline (reference sequence).

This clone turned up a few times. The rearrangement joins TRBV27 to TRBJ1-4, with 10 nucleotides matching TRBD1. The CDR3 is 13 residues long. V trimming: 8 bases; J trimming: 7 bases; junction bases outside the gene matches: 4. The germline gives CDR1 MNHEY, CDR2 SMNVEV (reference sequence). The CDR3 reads CASDRGLREKLFF. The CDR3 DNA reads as TGTGCCAGCGACAGGGGGCTACGTGAAAAACTGTTTTTT.

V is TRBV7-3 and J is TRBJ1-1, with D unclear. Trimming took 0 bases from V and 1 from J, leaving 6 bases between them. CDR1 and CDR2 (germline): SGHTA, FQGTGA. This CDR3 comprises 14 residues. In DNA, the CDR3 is TGTGCCAGCAGCTTAACGGCAGGGAACACTGAAGCTTTCTTT. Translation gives CASSLTAGNTEAFF.

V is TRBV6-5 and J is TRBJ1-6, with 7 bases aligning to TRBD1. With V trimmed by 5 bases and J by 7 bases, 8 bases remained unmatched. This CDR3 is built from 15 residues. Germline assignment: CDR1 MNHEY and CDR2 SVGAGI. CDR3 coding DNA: TGTGCCAGCAGTCCAAACAGGGGCGCAAATTCACCCCTCCACTTT. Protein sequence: CASSPNRGANSPLHF.

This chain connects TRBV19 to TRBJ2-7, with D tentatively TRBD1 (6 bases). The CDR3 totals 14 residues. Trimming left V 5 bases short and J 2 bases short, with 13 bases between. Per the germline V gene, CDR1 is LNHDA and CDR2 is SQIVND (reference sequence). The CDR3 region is CASSASRGTYEQYF. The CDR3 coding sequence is TGTGCCAGTAGTGCATCCAGGGGTACCTACGAGCAGTACTTC. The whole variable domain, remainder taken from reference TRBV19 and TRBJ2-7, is DGGITQSPKYLFRKEGQNVTLSCEQNLNHDAMYWYRQDPGQGLRLIYYSQIVNDFQKGDIAEGYSVSREKKESFPLTVTSAQKNPTAFYLCASSASRGTYEQYFGPGTRLTVT.